Listed below are T cell receptor beta chains from one sample, sequenced in a study of T-cell memory formation after mild COVID-19. TCRdb re-called the 5' RACE reads through MiXCR, storing one row per CDR3 protein. The repertoire holds a few hundred thousand distinct CDR3 sequences, with around 20% as singletons. What was sequenced was PBMCs or a T cell subset sorted from them (not recorded which). The source of these receptors is an adult woman who had mild COVID-19 (a few samples of this study predate the infection). Cell type and time point are not known. Both conserved end residues are part of each CDR3. A D gene is named only where the DNA matches it firmly. Clone size appears in some rows only: once, few, many, or a class for an expanded clone.

clone size	V gene	J gene	D gene	CDR3 protein	CDR3 DNA
-	TRBV12-3/TRBV12-4	TRBJ1-2	-	CASSKTGTNFIYGYTF	TGTGCCAGCAGTAAAACCGGGACAAATTTTATCTATGGCTACACCTTC
few	TRBV2	TRBJ2-1	-	CASSDLRNYNEQFF	TGTGCCAGCAGTGATTTGCGGAATTACAATGAGCAGTTCTTC
-	TRBV19	TRBJ1-5	-	CASNLDISNQPQHF	TGTGCCAGTAACTTGGACATTAGCAATCAGCCCCAGCATTTT
-	TRBV21-1	TRBJ1-3	-	CARVASSGNTIYF	TGTGCCAGGGTAGCGAGCTCTGGAAACACCATATATTTT
-	TRBV20-1	TRBJ2-1	TRBD2	CSAPPRSGRGYNEQFF	TGCAGTGCTCCCCCGAGGAGCGGGAGGGGGTACAATGAGCAGTTCTTC
few	TRBV21-1	TRBJ2-2	-	CASSKDKEGQHTGELFF	TGTGCCAGCAGCAAAGATAAAGAGGGACAGCACACCGGGGAGCTGTTTTTT
-	TRBV12-3/TRBV12-4	TRBJ2-3	-	CASSFGRTNTDAQYF	TGTGCCAGCAGTTTCGGCCGGACGAACACAGATGCGCAGTATTTT
few	TRBV7-8	TRBJ2-1	TRBD2	CASSPRLAGDAYNEQFF	TGTGCCAGCAGCCCTAGACTAGCGGGAGACGCCTACAATGAGCAGTTCTTC
-	TRBV20-1	TRBJ2-7	TRBD1	CSASGTGAGISSYEQYF	TGCAGTGCTTCAGGGACAGGAGCAGGTATCAGCTCCTACGAGCAGTACTTC
-	TRBV5-6	TRBJ2-2	-	CASSSKWVGLTGELFF	TGTGCCAGCAGCTCGAAGTGGGTGGGGCTCACCGGGGAGCTGTTTTTT
few	TRBV29-1	TRBJ2-3	TRBD2	CSVVRLAGGLGTDTQYF	TGCAGCGTTGTAAGGCTAGCGGGGGGGCTGGGCACAGATACGCAGTATTTT
many	TRBV14	TRBJ1-1	-	CASSPRQGHTEAFF	TGTGCCAGCAGCCCCCGGCAGGGCCACACTGAAGCTTTCTTT
few	TRBV5-6	TRBJ1-1	-	CASSLRRRNTEAFF	TGTGCCAGCAGCCTCCGCAGGCGGAACACTGAAGCTTTCTTT
many	TRBV4-2	TRBJ2-3	TRBD1	CASSQKLQGDADTQYF	TGTGCCAGCAGCCAAAAGCTACAGGGGGACGCAGATACGCAGTATTTT
-	TRBV12-3/TRBV12-4	TRBJ2-1	-	CASSSRGGGPLANKQFF	TGTGCCAGCAGTTCCCGGGGAGGAGGGCCCCTTGCCAATAAGCAGTTCTTC
-	TRBV2	TRBJ2-7	-	CASSSSRVGEQYF	TGTGCCAGCAGTTCGTCCCGGGTTGGTGAGCAGTACTTC
-	TRBV7-3	TRBJ2-3	-	CASSLKYYSEDTQYF	TGTGCCAGCAGCTTAAAATACTATTCGGAAGATACGCAGTATTTT
few	TRBV5-1	TRBJ2-1	-	CASSRVDYPKNEQFF	TGCGCCAGCAGCCGGGTGGACTATCCCAAGAATGAGCAGTTCTTC
-	TRBV20-1	TRBJ2-3	TRBD2	CSAAGLAEYTDTQYF	TGCAGTGCTGCAGGACTAGCGGAATACACAGATACGCAGTATTTT
-	TRBV11-2	TRBJ2-5	TRBD2	CASSYPASGKAETQYF	TGTGCCAGCAGCTACCCGGCTAGCGGGAAAGCGGAGACCCAGTACTTC
-	TRBV3-1	TRBJ2-1	-	CASSQTPGSKLYNEQFF	TGTGCCAGCAGCCAAACTCCAGGGAGTAAATTATACAATGAGCAGTTCTTC
-	TRBV12-3/TRBV12-4	TRBJ2-5	TRBD1	CASGATGLGEETQYF	TGTGCCAGCGGGGCGACAGGGCTCGGGGAAGAGACCCAGTACTTC
-	TRBV5-1	TRBJ2-7	-	CASSWQMRQYF	TGCGCCAGCAGCTGGCAGATGCGGCAGTACTTC
few	TRBV6-6	TRBJ1-1	-	CAIQEGQNTEAFF	TGTGCCATACAGGAAGGACAGAACACTGAAGCTTTCTTT
few	TRBV4-3	TRBJ2-1	TRBD2	CASSQEGGSNYNEQFF	TGCGCCAGCAGCCAAGAGGGCGGGAGCAACTACAATGAGCAGTTCTTC
few	TRBV11-1	TRBJ2-1	-	CASSLNRGSGEQFF	TGTGCCAGCAGCTTAAACAGAGGATCGGGTGAGCAGTTCTTC
few	TRBV19	TRBJ1-1	-	CASRSIGQNTEAFF	TGTGCCAGTAGGAGCATCGGACAGAACACTGAAGCTTTCTTT
few	TRBV30	TRBJ2-1	-	CAWTRGSYNEQFF	TGTGCCTGGACGCGAGGATCCTACAATGAGCAGTTCTTC
few	TRBV20-1	TRBJ1-1	TRBD1	CSARGRPGQGLVGNTEAFF	TGCAGTGCTAGAGGTCGGCCGGGACAGGGGTTGGTGGGGAACACTGAAGCTTTCTTT
-	TRBV6-6	TRBJ1-1	-	CASSYRTAGAFF	TGTGCCAGCAGTTACAGGACGGCGGGAGCTTTCTTT
few	TRBV27	TRBJ2-5	-	CASSSLLAGSQETQYF	TGTGCCAGCAGTTCACTACTGGCGGGGTCCCAAGAGACCCAGTACTTC
few	TRBV12-3/TRBV12-4	TRBJ2-3	-	CASTDDRTITDTQYF	TGTGCCAGCACCGACGACAGGACTATCACAGATACGCAGTATTTT
few	TRBV3-1	TRBJ1-2	-	CASSPHGRVPYGYTF	TGTGCCAGCAGCCCACACGGCAGGGTACCCTATGGCTACACCTTC
-	TRBV29-1	TRBJ2-1	-	CSVEPRQDEQFF	TGCAGCGTTGAACCCCGACAGGATGAGCAGTTCTTC
-	TRBV29-1	TRBJ1-1	-	CSVEFEGVNTEAFF	TGCAGCGTTGAGTTTGAGGGGGTGAACACTGAAGCTTTCTTT
few	TRBV12-3/TRBV12-4	TRBJ2-1	TRBD2	CASRTSGGLPGNEQFF	TGTGCCAGCAGGACTAGCGGGGGCCTTCCGGGCAATGAGCAGTTCTTC
few	TRBV5-1	TRBJ2-3	-	CASSFRYLTDTQYF	TGCGCCAGCAGCTTCCGGTATCTCACAGATACGCAGTATTTT
-	TRBV12-3/TRBV12-4	TRBJ2-1	TRBD2	CASSLAGASGYNEQFF	TGTGCCAGCAGTTTAGCGGGCGCTAGCGGCTACAATGAGCAGTTCTTC
many	TRBV7-3	TRBJ1-5	-	CASSLERNQPQHF	TGTGCCAGCAGCTTGGAAAGGAATCAGCCCCAGCATTTT
-	TRBV5-6	TRBJ2-1	-	CASSLMGLLPNEQFF	TGTGCCAGCAGCTTGATGGGCCTCCTCCCCAATGAGCAGTTCTTC
-	TRBV4-2	TRBJ1-2	TRBD1	CASSQEDRANYGYTF	TGTGCCAGCAGCCAAGAAGACAGGGCCAACTATGGCTACACCTTC
few	TRBV29-1	TRBJ2-1	-	CSVEWTHNEQFF	TGCAGCGTTGAATGGACACACAATGAGCAGTTCTTC
-	TRBV6-2/TRBV6-3	TRBJ2-3	-	CASSQRTAAGTDTQYF	TGTGCCAGCAGCCAGAGGACAGCCGCAGGAACAGATACGCAGTATTTT
few	TRBV7-6	TRBJ1-1	-	CASREGLDTEAFF	TGTGCCAGCAGGGAAGGGCTGGACACTGAAGCTTTCTTT
-	TRBV15	TRBJ2-5	TRBD1	CATSTGGVETQYF	TGTGCCACCTCGACAGGGGGCGTAGAGACCCAGTACTTC